This TCR beta chain originates from a study of blood T cell repertoires in COVID-19. Overall study context: T cells, B-cell-depleted T cells, or PBMCs supplied cDNA or gDNA.

Authors' methods: Amplification from reference gene primers served as the basis for estimated nucleated cell counts. TCRdb's table, derived via immunoSEQ multiplex PCR, lists solely in-frame clones and lacks some. The V and J calls and the clone size are those of that table, but D and trimming were determined from the DNA. The profile shows 200,000 or so clones, about 88% of them singletons. The sequencing input was peripheral blood. This sequence originates from a man aged 65 to 79 with active or convalescent COVID-19.

CDR3 nucleotides: TGTGCTAGTGCCGGGACAGGGGGTGGCTACACCTTC. Amino acid sequence: CASAGTGGGYTF. The chain recombines TRBV12-5 with TRBJ1-2; 11 bases are shared with TRBD1. V lost 7 bases, J lost 7 bases, and 2 bases stayed unmatched. This CDR3 contains 12 residues. Germline assignment: CDR1 LGHNT and CDR2 FRNRAP.